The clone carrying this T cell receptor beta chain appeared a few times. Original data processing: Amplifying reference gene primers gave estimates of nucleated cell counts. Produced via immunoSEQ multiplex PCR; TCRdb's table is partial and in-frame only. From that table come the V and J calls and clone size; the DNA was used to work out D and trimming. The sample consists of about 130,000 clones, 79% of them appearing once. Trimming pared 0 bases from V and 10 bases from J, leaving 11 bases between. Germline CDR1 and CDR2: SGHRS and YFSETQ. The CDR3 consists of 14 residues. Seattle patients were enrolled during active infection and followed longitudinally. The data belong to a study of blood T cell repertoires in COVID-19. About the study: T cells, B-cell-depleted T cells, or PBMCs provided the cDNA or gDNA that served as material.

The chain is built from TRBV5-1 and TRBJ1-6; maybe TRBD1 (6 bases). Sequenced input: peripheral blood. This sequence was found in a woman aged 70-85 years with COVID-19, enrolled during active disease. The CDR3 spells CASSLAQGGSPLHF. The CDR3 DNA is TGCGCCAGCAGCTTGGCACAGGGAGGGTCACCCCTCCACTTT.